The present TCR beta chain was sequenced within a study of shared clonotypes between healthy human individuals. Study-wide background: Three plates were used per donor for CD4 naive, three for CD4 memory, two for CD8 naive and one for CD8 memory.

Of note for this clone: Within the sample, other DNA sequences also encode this same CDR3.

The naive CD8 population came from CD45RO-negative cells selected for CCR7, without terminally differentiated effector memory CD45RA+ cells. V lost 6 bases, J lost 2 bases, and 8 bases lay in between. Germline loops: CDR1 SEHNR, CDR2 FQNEAQ (reference sequence). The CDR3 is 12 amino acids. Using immunoSEQ multiplex PCR, the repertoire was profiled, and TCRdb retains in-frame clones only, with some absent. Seen here are roughly 1,800,000 clones, about 95% observed once, and the top ten hold around 1%. Sequencing was performed on naive CD8+ T cells sorted from blood. This receptor was obtained from a man between 18 and 29 years old in good health. The chain uses TRBV7-9 and TRBJ2-7; no clear D. The CDR3 region has the DNA TGTGCCAGCAGTCCGACCCCCTACGAGCAGTACTTC. It is translated as CASSPTPYEQYF.